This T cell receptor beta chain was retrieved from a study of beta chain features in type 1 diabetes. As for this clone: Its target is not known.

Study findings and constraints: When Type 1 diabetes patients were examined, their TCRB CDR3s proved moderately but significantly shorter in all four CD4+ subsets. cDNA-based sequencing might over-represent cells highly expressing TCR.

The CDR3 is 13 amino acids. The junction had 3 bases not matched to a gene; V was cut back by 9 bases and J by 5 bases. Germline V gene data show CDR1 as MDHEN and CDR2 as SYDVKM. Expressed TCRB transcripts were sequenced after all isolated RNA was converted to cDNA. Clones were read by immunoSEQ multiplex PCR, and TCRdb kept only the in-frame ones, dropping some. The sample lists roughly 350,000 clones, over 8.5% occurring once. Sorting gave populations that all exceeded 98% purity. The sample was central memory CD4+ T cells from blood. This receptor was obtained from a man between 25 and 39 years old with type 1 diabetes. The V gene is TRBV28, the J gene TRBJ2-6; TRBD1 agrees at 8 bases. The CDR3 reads CASRTGRANVLTF. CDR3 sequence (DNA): TGTGCCAGTCGGACAGGGCGGGCCAACGTCCTGACTTTC. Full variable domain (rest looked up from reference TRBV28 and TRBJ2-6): DVKVTQSSRYLVKRTGEKVFLECVQDMDHENMFWYRQDPGLGLRLIYFSYDVKMKEKGDIPEGYSVSREKKERFSLILESASTNQTSMYLCASRTGRANVLTFGAGSRLTVL.